This is a list of T cell receptor beta chains from one sample in a study of shared clonotypes between healthy human individuals. Sequencing used immunoSEQ multiplex PCR; TCRdb keeps in-frame clones, though not all of them. Of fewer than 600,000 clones listed, 70% to 80% are singletons. Sequencing input: PBMCs. These receptors originate from a woman aged 40 to 50 in good health. Some clones in this sample may be carry-over from other donors' samples. CDR3s include the opening cysteine and the closing phenylalanine or tryptophan. The D gene is left open where the match is weak. Rows may omit the clone size; those that give it use once, few, many or a size class.

TRBJ1-5	NA	few	TRBV7-2	CASSLSPRAVNQPQHF	TGTGCCAGCAGCTTAAGTCCCAGGGCGGTCAATCAGCCCCAGCATTTT
TRBJ2-6	TRBD2	NA	TRBV28	CASTRLAGEAGANVLTF	TGTGCCAGCACCAGACTAGCTGGGGAGGCTGGGGCCAACGTCCTGACTTTC
TRBJ2-1	TRBD2	NA	TRBV30	CAFGLARIYNEQFF	TGTGCCTTCGGACTAGCGAGAATTTACAATGAGCAGTTCTTC
TRBJ2-1	TRBD2	NA	TRBV29-1	CSVVSLAGYNEQFF	TGCAGCGTTGTAAGTCTAGCGGGATACAATGAGCAGTTCTTC
TRBJ2-3	NA	NA	TRBV19	CASSIDRSTDTQYF	TGTGCCAGTAGTATCGACCGGAGCACAGATACGCAGTATTTT
TRBJ1-5	TRBD1	NA	TRBV5-6	CASSPWDRRLSSNQPQHF	TGTGCCAGCAGCCCCTGGGACAGGCGACTAAGTAGCAATCAGCCCCAGCATTTT
TRBJ2-7	NA	few	TRBV5-1	CASSYPPRGGGADEQYF	TGCGCCAGCAGCTACCCCCCCCGAGGAGGGGGAGCGGACGAGCAGTACTTC
TRBJ2-2	TRBD2	NA	TRBV2	CASSETSAMHTGELFF	TGTGCCAGCAGTGAGACTAGCGCGATGCACACCGGGGAGCTGTTTTTT
TRBJ2-1	NA	NA	TRBV5-1	CASSLAGHLDEQFF	TGCGCCAGCAGCTTGGCGGGGCACCTCGATGAGCAGTTCTTC
TRBJ2-1	TRBD2	NA	TRBV5-6	CASSSSGSRYNEQFF	TGTGCCAGCAGCTCGAGCGGGAGTCGGTACAATGAGCAGTTCTTC
TRBJ1-3	NA	NA	TRBV4-2	CASSRGGSGNTIYF	TGTGCCAGCAGCCGCGGGGGGTCTGGAAACACCATATATTTT
TRBJ2-1	NA	NA	TRBV11-3	CASSLDGEQFF	TGTGCCAGCAGCTTAGATGGTGAGCAGTTCTTC
TRBJ2-7	NA	NA	TRBV7-9	CASSLGRGPPYEQYF	TGTGCCAGCAGCTTAGGGAGAGGACCCCCCTACGAGCAGTACTTC
TRBJ2-2	NA	once	TRBV4-2	CASSQDGVTGELFF	TGTGCCAGCAGCCAAGATGGGGTCACCGGGGAGCTGTTTTTT
TRBJ1-2	TRBD1	NA	TRBV5-6	CASSSRAGGYGYTF	TGTGCCAGCAGCTCGAGGGCAGGGGGCTATGGCTACACCTTC
TRBJ1-2	TRBD1	NA	TRBV27	CASSLSWRQGDYGYTF	TGTGCCAGCAGTTTATCGTGGAGACAGGGGGATTATGGCTACACCTTC
TRBJ1-2	NA	many	TRBV28	CASRGGRRDDGYTF	TGTGCCAGCAGGGGGGGACGGAGAGACGATGGCTACACCTTC
TRBJ2-6	NA	NA	TRBV18	CASSPNYLSGANVLTF	TGTGCCAGCTCACCAAATTACCTCTCTGGGGCCAACGTCCTGACTTTC
TRBJ1-1	TRBD1	NA	TRBV6-6	CASRRTGNGDTEAFF	TGTGCCAGCCGAAGGACAGGGAATGGGGACACTGAAGCTTTCTTT
TRBJ2-1	TRBD2	NA	TRBV29-1	CSVEGPTSGRGGDEQFF	TGCAGCGTTGAAGGTCCGACTAGCGGGAGGGGCGGCGATGAGCAGTTCTTC
TRBJ1-5	NA	once	TRBV28	CASNSAYSNQPQHF	TGTGCCAGCAATTCCGCATATAGCAATCAGCCCCAGCATTTT
TRBJ2-1	NA	NA	TRBV27	CASSLMAGSNEQFF	TGTGCCAGCAGTCTGATGGCTGGGTCCAATGAGCAGTTCTTC
TRBJ2-1	NA	NA	TRBV7-9	CASSPQGGGHEQFF	TGTGCCAGCAGCCCCCAAGGGGGGGGCCATGAGCAGTTCTTC
TRBJ2-7	NA	NA	TRBV5-4	CASSRGGIYEQYF	TGTGCCAGCTCTCGCGGCGGGATCTACGAGCAGTACTTC
TRBJ1-5	NA	many	TRBV6-6	CASSYGGYSNQPQHF	TGTGCCAGCAGTTACGGGGGCTATAGCAATCAGCCCCAGCATTTT
TRBJ1-2	TRBD1	once	TRBV5-1	CASSLDRGNIYGYTF	TGCGCCAGCAGCTTGGACAGGGGGAATATCTATGGCTACACCTTC
TRBJ2-5	TRBD2	NA	TRBV7-6	CASSFGTTETQYF	TGTGCCAGCAGTTTTGGGACTACAGAGACCCAGTACTTC
TRBJ2-5	NA	NA	TRBV2	CASSGAQRPETQYF	TGTGCCAGCAGTGGGGCCCAACGGCCGGAGACCCAGTACTTC
TRBJ2-7	NA	NA	TRBV21-1	CASSNRRTGAMVEDYEQYF	TGTGCCAGCAGCAATCGTCGCACAGGGGCTATGGTGGAAGACTACGAGCAGTACTTC
TRBJ1-1	NA	few	TRBV19	CASSIDGVMNTEAFF	TGTGCCAGTAGTATTGATGGAGTAATGAACACTGAAGCTTTCTTT
TRBJ1-4	TRBD1	NA	TRBV18	CASSPAGTAHEKLFF	TGTGCCAGCTCACCGGCCGGGACAGCCCATGAAAAACTGTTTTTT
TRBJ1-5	NA	NA	TRBV4-3	CASSQDRREGQPQHF	TGCGCCAGCAGCCAAGACCGCCGGGAAGGTCAGCCCCAGCATTTT
TRBJ2-2	TRBD1	NA	TRBV28	CASSFRQGAGELFF	TGTGCCAGCAGTTTTCGACAGGGGGCCGGGGAGCTGTTTTTT
TRBJ2-2	NA	NA	TRBV12-5	CASGDSGQSRELFF	TGTGCTAGTGGGGACTCGGGACAATCCAGGGAGCTGTTTTTT
TRBJ1-5	NA	NA	TRBV27	CASSLGGYSNQPQHF	TGTGCCAGCAGTTTGGGCGGTTATAGCAATCAGCCCCAGCATTTT
TRBJ1-5	NA	NA	TRBV30	CAWSGGNQPQHF	TGTGCCTGGAGTGGCGGAAATCAGCCCCAGCATTTT
TRBJ2-7	TRBD2	NA	TRBV27	CASKLAGGPGSYEQYF	TGTGCCAGCAAGCTAGCGGGAGGACCAGGCTCCTACGAGCAGTACTTC
TRBJ2-1	NA	NA	TRBV19	CASSEQGLRYNEQFF	TGTGCCAGTAGCGAACAGGGACTTCGCTACAATGAGCAGTTCTTC
TRBJ1-2	NA	NA	TRBV28	CASSRQETIYGYTF	TGTGCCAGCAGCAGACAGGAGACTATCTATGGCTACACCTTC
TRBJ1-1	NA	few	TRBV30	CAWSLGHKRNTEAFF	TGTGCCTGGAGCCTTGGACATAAAAGGAACACTGAAGCTTTCTTT
TRBJ1-2	NA	few	TRBV10-3	CAISGLRGGYTF	TGTGCCATCAGTGGCCTAAGGGGGGGCTACACCTTC
TRBJ2-3	TRBD1	NA	TRBV11-2	CASSPRQGKGTDTQYF	TGTGCCAGCAGCCCACGACAGGGCAAAGGGACAGATACGCAGTATTTT
TRBJ2-7	NA	NA	TRBV28	CASSFPDEQYF	TGTGCCAGCAGTTTCCCCGACGAGCAGTACTTC
TRBJ1-2	NA	NA	TRBV6-1	CASSRAEANYGYTF	TGTGCCAGCAGTAGGGCCGAGGCTAACTATGGCTACACCTTC
TRBJ2-2	TRBD2	NA	TRBV5-1	CASTLAGVNTGELFF	TGCGCCAGCACCTTAGCGGGAGTTAACACCGGGGAGCTGTTTTTT
TRBJ1-3	NA	once	TRBV18	CASSPFGLSGNTIYF	TGTGCCAGCTCACCCTTTGGCCTGTCTGGAAACACCATATATTTT
TRBJ1-1	NA	NA	TRBV7-2	CASSLAGVRTEAFF	TGTGCCAGCAGCTTAGCAGGGGTACGAACTGAAGCTTTCTTT
TRBJ2-1	NA	NA	TRBV2	CASNGASSYNEQFF	TGTGCCAGCAACGGTGCAAGCTCCTACAATGAGCAGTTCTTC
TRBJ1-1	NA	once	TRBV28	CASSLSRDARRAFF	TGTGCCAGCAGTCTCTCAAGGGACGCTCGGAGGGCTTTCTTT
TRBJ2-1	TRBD1	NA	TRBV7-2	CASSLTGGRYNEQFF	TGTGCCAGCAGCTTAACAGGGGGCCGCTACAATGAGCAGTTCTTC
TRBJ2-3	NA	once	TRBV5-6	CASSSQGTDTQYF	TGTGCCAGCAGCTCACAGGGCACAGATACGCAGTATTTT
TRBJ1-1	NA	NA	TRBV7-2	CASSLVGGQWAFF	TGTGCCAGCAGCTTAGTCGGGGGGCAGTGGGCTTTCTTT
TRBJ1-1	NA	NA	TRBV9	CASSPRVNTEAFF	TGTGCCAGCAGCCCCCGGGTTAACACTGAAGCTTTCTTT
TRBJ1-1	NA	many	TRBV4-3	CASSQDFGGTEAFF	TGCGCCAGCAGCCAAGATTTCGGGGGCACTGAAGCTTTCTTT
TRBJ1-3	NA	NA	TRBV7-2	CASSLGQTGNTIYF	TGTGCCAGCAGCTTAGGACAAACGGGGAACACCATATATTTT